One T cell receptor beta chain is described in this entry. These data come from a study of blood T cell repertoires in COVID-19. Authors' methods: The authors estimated nucleated cell counts from reference gene primer amplification. The table came from immunoSEQ multiplex PCR; TCRdb's copy has only in-frame clones and leaves some out. Clone size and the V and J calls come from that table; the DNA yielded D and trimming. The sample lists roughly 95,000 clones, approximately 82% seen once, with 6.5% to 8.5% in the top ten. Germline loops: CDR1 MNHEY, CDR2 SVGAGI. V shed 6 bases and J shed 0 bases, with 11 bases lying between them. There are 14 residues in the CDR3.

The source is a man aged 50 to 60 with active or convalescent COVID-19. This chain links TRBV6-5 with TRBJ2-5; D uncertain. Sequencing was carried out using peripheral blood. The CDR3 spells CASRVTEYQETQYF. CDR3 bases: TGTGCCAGCAGGGTCACAGAGTACCAAGAGACCCAGTACTTC.